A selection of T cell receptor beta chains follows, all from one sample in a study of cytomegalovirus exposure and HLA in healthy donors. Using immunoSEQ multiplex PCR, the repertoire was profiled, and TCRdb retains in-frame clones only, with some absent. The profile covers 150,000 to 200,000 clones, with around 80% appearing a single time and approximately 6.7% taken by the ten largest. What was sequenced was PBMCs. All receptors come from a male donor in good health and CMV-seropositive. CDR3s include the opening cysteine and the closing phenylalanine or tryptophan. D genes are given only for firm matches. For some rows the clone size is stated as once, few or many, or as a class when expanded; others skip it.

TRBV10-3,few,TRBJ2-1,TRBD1,CAISDPDRVGYNEQFF,TGTGCCATCAGTGACCCGGACAGGGTCGGATACAATGAGCAGTTCTTC
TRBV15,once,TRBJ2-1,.,CATSSTRDSPSYNEQFF,TGTGCCACCAGCTCAACTCGGGACTCCCCCTCCTACAATGAGCAGTTCTTC
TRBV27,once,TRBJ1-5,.,CASSHGRGNQPQHF,TGTGCCAGCAGTCACGGCCGCGGAAATCAGCCCCAGCATTTT
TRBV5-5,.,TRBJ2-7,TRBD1,CASSLGQVHEQYF,TGTGCCAGCAGCTTAGGACAGGTCCACGAGCAGTACTTC
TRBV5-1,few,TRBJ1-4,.,CASSLAANEKLFF,TGCGCCAGCAGCTTGGCCGCTAATGAAAAACTGTTTTTT
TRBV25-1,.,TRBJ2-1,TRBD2,CASSERSSGSSYNEQFF,TGTGCCAGCAGTGAAAGGTCTAGCGGGAGCTCCTACAATGAGCAGTTCTTC
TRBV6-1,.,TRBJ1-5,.,CASSEAEVFSNQPQHF,TGTGCCAGCAGTGAAGCGGAGGTTTTTAGCAATCAGCCCCAGCATTTT
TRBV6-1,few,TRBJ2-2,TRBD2,CASTGTSGLTGELFF,TGTGCCAGCACGGGGACTAGCGGACTCACCGGGGAGCTGTTTTTT
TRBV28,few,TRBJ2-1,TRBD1,CASSYAQGSHSYNEQFF,TGTGCCAGCAGTTACGCACAGGGGTCACACTCCTACAATGAGCAGTTCTTC
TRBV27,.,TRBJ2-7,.,CASTAPQVGYEQYF,TGTGCCAGCACCGCTCCCCAGGTCGGCTACGAGCAGTACTTC
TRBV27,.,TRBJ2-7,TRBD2,CASRVAGGSYEQYF,TGTGCCAGCAGGGTAGCGGGAGGTTCCTACGAGCAGTACTTC
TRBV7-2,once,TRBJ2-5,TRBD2,CASSRGDQREQETQYF,TGTGCCAGCAGCCGCGGGGATCAGCGGGAGCAAGAGACCCAGTACTTC
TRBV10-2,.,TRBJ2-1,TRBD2,CASRFSSGRGGTYNEQFF,TGCGCCAGCAGGTTTTCAAGCGGGAGAGGAGGGACCTACAATGAGCAGTTCTTC
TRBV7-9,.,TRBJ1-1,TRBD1,CASIHRVTRTGENTEAFF,TGTGCCAGCATCCATCGGGTAACCAGGACAGGGGAGAACACTGAAGCTTTTTTT
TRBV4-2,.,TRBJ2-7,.,CASSQDFGVPYEQYF,TGTGCCAGCAGCCAAGATTTCGGGGTTCCCTACGAGCAGTACTTC
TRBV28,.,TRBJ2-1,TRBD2,CASRPPQREGYNEQFF,TGTGCCAGCAGGCCGCCGCAGCGGGAGGGTTACAATGAGCAGTTCTTC
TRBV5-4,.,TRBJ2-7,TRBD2,CASSFTSGRAHEQYF,TGTGCCAGCAGCTTCACGAGCGGGAGAGCCCACGAGCAGTACTTC
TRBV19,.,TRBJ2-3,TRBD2,CASSWTSGRSDTQYF,TGTGCCAGTAGTTGGACTAGCGGGAGATCAGATACGCAGTATTTT